The 11 T cell receptor beta chains below were found in one sample sequenced in a study of identical twins. TCRdb re-analysed the 5' RACE reads in MiXCR, keeping a single row per CDR3 protein. This table holds hundreds of thousands of distinct CDR3 sequences, roughly 9% found once. These same data were also listed under a study on yellow fever vaccine responses in identical twins.

The specimen sequenced was CD8+ T cells sorted from blood. These receptors originate from a woman aged 18-29 years in good health.

V gene TRBV9 combines with J gene TRBJ2-3; 11 positions match TRBD2. V lost 4 bases, J lost 1 base, and 11 bases stayed unmatched. Looked up from germline, CDR1 is SGDLS and CDR2 is YYNGEE. The CDR3 has 18 amino acids. The CDR3 DNA reads as TGTGCCAGCAGCATCCGGGACAGGACTAGCGGGCGCACAGATACGCAGTATTTT. Translated, it gives CASSIRDRTSGRTDTQYF. Variable domain in full (rest from reference TRBV9 and TRBJ2-3): DSGVTQTPKHLITATGQRVTLRCSPRSGDLSVYWYQQSLDQGLQFLIQYYNGEERAKGNILERFSAQQFPDLHSELNLSSLELGDSALYFCASSIRDRTSGRTDTQYFGPGTRLTVL.

The V call is TRBV2, the J call TRBJ2-3, with 12 bases aligning to TRBD2. With V trimmed by 3 bases and J by 5 bases, 6 bases remained unmatched. Germline loops: CDR1 SNHLY, CDR2 FYNNEI. This CDR3 spans 16 amino acids. CDR3 protein: CASSDRLAGEIDTQYF. The CDR3 bases are TGTGCCAGCAGTGATCGACTAGCGGGAGAAATAGATACGCAGTATTTT.

This clonotype was detected only a few times. The chain joins TRBV27 to TRBJ2-5, with D unclear. CDR1 and CDR2 from the germline V gene are MNHEY and SMNVEV (reference sequence). The V end lost 5 bases, the J end lost 1 base, and 8 bases lay between the germline ends. There are 13 residues in the CDR3. Written as DNA, the CDR3 is TGTGCCAGCAGTCGACGACTCCAAGAGACCCAGTACTTC. Translating it yields CASSRRLQETQYF.

The chain uses TRBV27 and TRBJ1-2, with 8 bases fitting TRBD1. V trimming: 4 bases; J trimming: 8 bases; junction bases outside the gene matches: 9. The CDR3 loop spans 14 amino acids. Germline CDR1 and CDR2: MNHEY and SMNVEV (reference sequence). The CDR3 region has the DNA TGTGCCAGCAGTTCCACGGACAGGGTCGGCGGCTACACCTTC. Amino acid sequence: CASSSTDRVGGYTF.

This clonotype has a count of ten or more. The gene calls are TRBV4-3 and TRBJ2-7; 7 nucleotides line up with TRBD1. V was clipped by 3 bases and J by 0 bases; unmatched bases: 8. Germline CDR1 reads LGHNA; CDR2 reads YSLEER. The CDR3 is made up of 16 amino acids. The CDR3 DNA sequence: TGCGCCAGCAGCCAGGACAGGAGTGACACCTCCTACGAGCAGTACTTC. It specifies CASSQDRSDTSYEQYF.

The chain links TRBV4-3 to TRBJ2-1, with 7 bases identical to TRBD1. Per the germline V gene, CDR1 is LGHNA and CDR2 is YSLEER. CDR3 length: 15 amino acids. V lost 2 bases to trimming and J lost 4 bases; unmatched junction nucleotides: 5. CDR3 in DNA: TGCGCCAGCAGCCAAAACAGGGGCCAATACAATGAGCAGTTCTTC. It yields the protein CASSQNRGQYNEQFF.

The chain carries TRBV4-3 and TRBJ2-7, with D perhaps TRBD1 (5 bases). Germline V gene sequence: CDR1 LGHNA, CDR2 YSLEER. This CDR3 has 15 amino acids. V lost 0 bases, J lost 2 bases, and 11 bases lay in between. The CDR3 bases are TGCGCCAGCAGCCAAGATGCCAGGGAAACCTACGAGCAGTACTTC. It yields the protein CASSQDARETYEQYF.

This clonotype was detected ten times or more. The V and J genes are TRBV4-2 and TRBJ2-3; D may match TRBD1 or TRBD2 (5 bases each). Per germline, CDR1 LGHNA and CDR2 YNFKEQ. V lost 3 bases to trimming and J lost 4 bases, with 17 bases between them. The CDR3 covers 16 residues. DNA for the CDR3: TGTGCCAGCAGCCACGAAAGGGGAAAGGGACCAGATACGCAGTATTTT. This codes for CASSHERGKGPDTQYF.

This clonotype has a handful of counts. The rearrangement links TRBV12-3 or TRBV12-4 to TRBJ2-3; D is ambiguous. V lost 4 bases and J lost 0, with 17 bases in between. The CDR3 loop spans 17 amino acids. The CDR3 nucleotides read TGTGCCAGCAGTTCGCGACGGGCACCCGAAAGCACAGATACGCAGTATTTT. Translation: CASSSRRAPESTDTQYF.

The genes are TRBV19 and TRBJ2-1, with D perhaps matching TRBD1 or TRBD2 (5 bases each). In germline, CDR1 is LNHDA, CDR2 SQIVND (reference sequence). The V and J ends lost 3 bases and 6 bases respectively, with 9 bases between them. This CDR3 contains 13 residues. CDR3: CASSMGTLNEQFF. CDR3 nucleotide sequence: TGTGCCAGTAGTATGGGGACCCTCAATGAGCAGTTCTTC.

This clonotype has a count of ten or more. The CDR3 region has the DNA TGTGCCAGCAGCTCCGAGCAGTTCTTC. This gives the protein CASSSEQFF. The chain combines TRBV12-3 or TRBV12-4 with TRBJ2-1; unclear D gene. The length of the CDR3 is 9 residues. The V end lost 6 bases, the J end lost 10 bases, and 4 bases lay between the germline ends.